This T cell receptor (beta chain) was captured in a study of cytomegalovirus exposure and HLA in healthy donors. Overall study findings and caveats: Solely CMV serostatus was available to characterize immune exposure. Using the classifier, cytomegalovirus status was reportedly diagnosed with high specificity and sensitivity. Sequencing artifact likely explains a cluster of highly shared sequence variants. A later analysis associated 15,000 or so TCR beta sequences with HLA alleles at a 0.05 false discovery rate.

The germline gives CDR1 PRHDT, CDR2 FYEKMQ (reference sequence). With V trimmed by 5 bases and J by 5 bases, 9 bases remained unmatched. The CDR3 is 17 residues long. This clone turned up a few times. Its specificity is not known. Primers: 60 Vbeta forward and 13 Jbeta reverse. Using immunoSEQ multiplex PCR, the repertoire was profiled, and TCRdb retains in-frame clones only, with some absent. The sample has approximately 100,000 clones, roughly a tenth seen once. The receptor's source is a man in his forties in good health and CMV-seropositive. The sample taken for sequencing was PBMCs. This chain uses TRBV13 with TRBJ2-5; TRBD2 matches 15 bases. CDR3 nucleotide sequence: TGTGCCAGCAGCAGAACCGGACTAGCGGGAGGGGGGGAGACCCAGTACTTC. Translation: CASSRTGLAGGGETQYF.